This T cell receptor (beta chain) emerged from a study of T cell repertoires in cytomegalovirus infection. About the research overall: Indicated by public TCR beta signatures were CMV infection and matching HLA type.

TCRdb analysed the reads with MiXCR anew, one entry per CDR3 protein. This sample has approximately 76,000 distinct CDR3 sequences; 3.5% to 4.5% occur once, and the top ten carry 4% to 5.5%. CDR1 and CDR2 from the germline V gene are LNHDA and SQIVND (reference sequence). Trimming took off 2 bases at V and 5 bases at J, with 4 bases between the two ends. This CDR3 region has 12 residues. This clonotype showed up many times. Its antigen is not identified. Whole-study findings and limits: HLA-C-restricted CMV clonotypes gave the most frequent clonotype in two of eight donors.

This TCR derives from a human donor in good health (CMV status not recorded). Some clones in this sample may be carry-over from other donors' samples. Sequenced input: PBMCs. The rearrangement uses TRBV19 and TRBJ1-5, with unresolved D. DNA for the CDR3: TGTGCCAGTAGTATATGGGATCAGCCCCAGCATTTT. It yields the protein CASSIWDQPQHF.